One sample yielded the 2 T cell receptor beta chains listed below, sequenced in a study of T cell responses to AZD1222 COVID-19 vaccine. TCRdb's copy holds only in-frame clones and misses some; the assay was immunoSEQ multiplex PCR. The top ten clones hold roughly 13% of a sample with under 70,000 clones, around 75% of them seen once. Material: peripheral blood, obtained on day 0 of AZD1222 vaccination. The receptor set was obtained from an adult in good health.

J is TRBJ1-1 and V is TRBV3-1 (or the pseudogene TRBV3-2); tentative D call: TRBD1 (6 bases). Trimming stripped 5 bases from V and 0 bases from J, with 13 bases between. The CDR3 loop spans 15 amino acids. Germline V CDR1 and CDR2: LGHDT, YNNKEL (reference sequence). CDR3 bases: TGTGCCAGCAGCGGTCGACAGGTACTGAACACTGAAGCTTTCTTT. Amino acids: CASSGRQVLNTEAFF.

The chain joins TRBV3-1 (or the pseudogene TRBV3-2) to TRBJ1-4; 10 bases are a match to TRBD1. The CDR3 loop spans 15 amino acids. Looked up from germline, CDR1 is LGHDT and CDR2 is YNNKEL (reference sequence). J was trimmed by 3 bases and V by 9 bases; bases with no gene match: 7. CDR3 residues: CASSDRGSSNEKLFF. CDR3 nucleotide sequence: TGTGCCAGTTCGGACAGGGGGTCGTCTAATGAAAAACTGTTTTTT.